The 12 T cell receptor beta chains below come from one sample, sequenced in a study of CD8 T cells in Susac syndrome. Random hexamers were used to reverse transcribe an amount of roughly 0.5 to 1 ug RNA. MiXCR, run by TCRdb on the immunoSEQ multiplex PCR reads, gives a single entry per CDR3 protein. This table holds some 18,000 distinct CDR3 sequences, around 96% found once. Sequencing was performed on CD8+ T cells from PBMCs. The receptors here all came from a human donor in good health.

The chain carries TRBV20-1 and TRBJ2-1; no firm D call. From germline, CDR1 is DFQATT and CDR2 SNEGSKA (reference sequence). Deletions cut 0 bases from V and 10 bases from J, with 10 bases between. The CDR3 runs 12 residues. In DNA form, the CDR3 reads TGCAGTGCTAGAGACCATCGGCGGGAGCAGTTCTTC. Amino acid sequence: CSARDHRREQFF.

This clonotype was seen only once. The chain couples TRBV30 to TRBJ2-5; TRBD2 matches at 9 bases. The CDR3 has 13 residues. J gave up 4 bases and V 3 bases, and 3 bases lay outside the gene matches. From germline, CDR1 is GTSNPN and CDR2 SVGIG (reference sequence). The CDR3 loop is CAWSGLAIETQYF. The CDR3 coding sequence is TGTGCCTGGAGCGGACTAGCGATAGAGACCCAGTACTTC.

The rearrangement joins TRBV15 to TRBJ2-6; tentative D call: TRBD1 (5 bases). This CDR3 comprises 19 residues. V gave up 0 bases and J gave up 4 bases, with 19 bases separating them. Germline values: CDR1 LNHNV, CDR2 YYDKDF (reference sequence). This chain's CDR3 is CATSRDLFVDRPGANVLTF. The CDR3 coding sequence is TGTGCCACCAGCAGAGATCTTTTCGTTGACAGACCCGGGGCCAACGTCCTGACTTTC.

This sequence joins TRBV27 and TRBJ2-3; D is possibly TRBD1 or TRBD2 (5 bases each). CDR3 length: 14 amino acids. Germline lookup yields CDR1 MNHEY and CDR2 SMNVEV (reference sequence). Trimming left V 4 bases short and J 1 base short, with 9 bases between. In nucleotides, the CDR3 is TGTGCCAGCAGTTCCCGGGGACGCACAGATACGCAGTATTTT. Amino acid sequence: CASSSRGRTDTQYF.

This clonotype was seen only once. This chain joins TRBV29-1 and TRBJ1-2; 12 positions agree with TRBD1. J was trimmed by 13 bases and V by 3 bases; bases with no gene match: 6. Germline CDR1 is SQVTM and CDR2 is ANQGSEA. This CDR3 spans 12 amino acids. CDR3: CSVEGQGAFGTF. The CDR3 region has the DNA TGCAGCGTTGAGGGACAGGGGGCCTTTGGCACCTTC.

This sequence joins TRBV27 and TRBJ2-7; TRBD2 matches 8 bases. CDR1 is MNHEY, CDR2 SMNVEV, per germline (reference sequence). With 3 bases clipped from V and 3 bases from J, the junction kept 7 bases outside the gene matches. The CDR3 spans 15 residues. The CDR3 region is CASSFIREGIYEQYF. CDR3 nucleotide sequence: TGTGCCAGCAGTTTCATCCGGGAGGGCATCTACGAGCAGTACTTC.

About this clonotype: Mismatch with germline at one junction end may stem from a read error. The chain has TRBV7-6 and TRBJ2-1; D gene unclear. The germline V gene encodes CDR1 SGHVS and CDR2 FNYEAQ. The CDR3 covers 17 residues. As DNA, the CDR3 is TGTGCCAGCAGCTTACGGTCCGTCCGGGCCTCCTACAATGGGCAGTTCTTC. This translates into CASSLRSVRASYNGQFF.

CDR3 sequence (DNA): TGTGCCAGCTCACCACCAGGAGATTGGGAGCAGTTCTTC. Amino acids: CASSPPGDWEQFF. The chain is built from TRBV18 and TRBJ2-1, with D unclear. Germline CDR1 is KGHSH and CDR2 is LQKENI. Between the trimmed V and J ends, which lost 0 bases and 10 bases, there was a span of 10 bases. CDR3 size: 13 residues.

The CDR3 DNA is TGTGCCAGCAGAGGGGGGCGTGTGTCCAGGAAAGAGACCCAGTACTTC. This gives the protein CASRGGRVSRKETQYF. This chain connects TRBV28 to TRBJ2-5; the D gene could be TRBD1 or TRBD2 (6 bases each). The germline CDR1 and CDR2 sequences are MDHEN and SYDVKM. The germline V and J ends were trimmed by 6 bases and 3 bases, with 20 bases remaining between them. The CDR3 is 16 residues long.

This clonotype was detected once. J is TRBJ2-2 and V is TRBV4-2; possibly TRBD2 for D (5 bases). Germline values: CDR1 LGHNA, CDR2 YNFKEQ. Trimming cost V 2 bases and J 6 bases, with 19 bases left between them. The CDR3 loop spans 17 amino acids. CDR3: CASSQPQDFSSAGELFF. For the CDR3, the DNA is TGTGCCAGCAGCCAACCCCAGGACTTTAGCAGCGCCGGGGAGCTGTTTTTT.

The genes are TRBV5-4 and TRBJ2-1, with 11 positions matching TRBD2. The CDR3 sequence is 16 residues long. V shed 4 bases, J shed 3 bases, and the junction held 6 bases outside the gene matches. The germline V gene has CDR1 SGHNT and CDR2 YYREEE (reference sequence). The CDR3 is CASSQTSGSFYNEQFF. For the CDR3, the DNA is TGTGCCAGCAGCCAAACTAGCGGGAGTTTCTACAATGAGCAGTTCTTC.

The chain carries TRBV27 and TRBJ2-7; D ambiguous. The CDR3 spans 14 residues. CDR1 MNHEY and CDR2 SMNVEV come from the germline V gene (reference sequence). Trimming stripped 3 bases from V and 2 bases from J, with 11 bases between. DNA of the CDR3: TGTGCCAGCAGTTTTTTGGCCTCGACCTACGAGCAGTACTTC. Amino acids: CASSFLASTYEQYF.